Shown below are 25 T cell receptor beta chains from a single sample sequenced in a study of blood T cell repertoires in COVID-19. Repertoires were generated with immunoSEQ multiplex PCR, while TCRdb's copy carries only in-frame clones and drops some. The table lists about 40,000 clones, roughly 88% of them singletons. The specimen was peripheral blood. The source of these receptors is a human donor in a cohort sampled during active COVID-19.

This chain uses TRBV10-2 with TRBJ2-6; 10 bases map to TRBD1. The CDR3 loop spans 17 amino acids. Germline V lookup: CDR1 WSHSY, CDR2 SAAADI. V shed 6 bases, J shed 2 bases, and the junction held 7 bases outside the gene matches. The CDR3 sequence: CASRPGQGLTGANVLTF. The CDR3 DNA is TGCGCCAGCAGGCCGGGACAGGGGCTCACTGGGGCCAACGTCCTGACTTTC.

The rearrangement links TRBV9 to TRBJ2-6; D perhaps matches TRBD2 (5 bases). The CDR3 contains 16 residues. CDR1 is SGDLS, CDR2 YYNGEE, per germline. Trimming shortened V by 3 bases and J by 12 bases, and 22 bases separated the two germline ends. In DNA, the CDR3 is TGTGCCAGCAGCGCTACCCCAAACGTTCGCAGCGGCGTCCTGACTTTC. Translated, it gives CASSATPNVRSGVLTF.

The chain recombines TRBV23-1 with TRBJ2-1; weak D call: TRBD1 (5 bases). TRBV23-1 falls under the ORF class, with uncertain function. Between the trimmed V and J ends, which lost 2 bases and 5 bases, there was a span of 19 bases. CDR3 length equals 17 residues. CDR3: CASSQPADTKTHNEQFF. The CDR3 DNA sequence: TGCGCCAGCAGTCAACCCGCGGACACTAAAACTCACAATGAGCAGTTCTTC.

The CDR3 sequence is CASSLRGGYGYTF. The DNA for the CDR3 is TGTGCCAGCAGTCTCAGGGGTGGCTATGGCTACACCTTC. The chain has TRBV12-3 or TRBV12-4 and TRBJ1-2; D perhaps matches TRBD1 (6 bases). CDR3 length equals 13 residues. V was pared by 5 bases and J by 4 bases, with 11 bases between.

The count of this clone is one. The rearrangement joins TRBV21-1 to TRBJ2-5; TRBD1 is the table's D call, not checked against the DNA. TRBV21-1 is marked as a pseudogene. The CDR3 runs 14 residues. In DNA form, the CDR3 reads TGTGCCAGCAGCTCAGCAGGGTTACAAGAGACCCAGTACTTC. Protein product: CASSSAGLQETQYF.

CDR3 residues: CASVLEQGANYGYTF. In nucleotides, the CDR3 is TGTGCCAGCGTCCTCGAACAGGGGGCTAACTATGGCTACACCTTC. V and J are TRBV2 and TRBJ1-2; 8 bases match TRBD1. Germline V lookup: CDR1 SNHLY, CDR2 FYNNEI. CDR3 size: 15 residues. J gave up 0 bases and V 8 bases, and 8 bases lay outside the gene matches.

Concerning this clone: The CDR3 ends on some other residue instead of the conserved phenylalanine or tryptophan, so this is likely a read error. The DNA is omitted, as the CDR3 cannot be located on it reliably, and the CDR3 follows TCRdb's listing. The gene calls are TRBV21-1 and TRBJ2-7; TRBD1, as called in the table, went unchecked against the DNA. TRBV21-1 is described as a pseudogene. The CDR3 is 10 residues long, ends included. This chain's CDR3 is CASSKRDRHL.

The chain has TRBV18 and TRBJ1-2, with D possibly being TRBD1 (5 bases). This CDR3 comprises 15 residues. Trimming pared 2 bases from V and 1 base from J, leaving 11 bases between. In germline, CDR1 is KGHSH, CDR2 LQKENI. The CDR3 protein is CASSPTGDINYGYTF. In nucleotides, the CDR3 is TGTGCCAGCTCACCAACAGGAGACATTAACTATGGCTACACCTTC. The whole variable domain, filled in from reference TRBV18 and TRBJ1-2, reads NAGVMQNPRHLVRRRGQEARLRCSPMKGHSHVYWYRQLPEEGLKFMVYLQKENIIDESGMPKERFSAEFPKEGPSILRIQQVVRGDSAAYFCASSPTGDINYGYTFGSGTRLTVV.

The chain combines TRBV19 with TRBJ2-7; tentatively, D is TRBD2 (5 bases). The V end was cut by 3 bases, the J end by 7 bases, with 16 bases between. This CDR3 has 14 amino acids. Looked up from germline, CDR1 is LNHDA and CDR2 is SQIVND (reference sequence). This CDR3 reads CASSMGRGSWEQYF. The DNA for the CDR3 is TGTGCCAGTAGTATGGGCAGAGGGAGTTGGGAGCAGTACTTC.

In its sample, this clone was seen once. This rearrangement joins TRBV7-8 to TRBJ2-1; a possible D gene is TRBD2 (6 bases). Per the germline V gene, CDR1 is SGHVS and CDR2 is FQNEAQ. The CDR3 is made up of 13 amino acids. V dropped 1 base and J dropped 9 bases, with 10 bases sitting between them. The CDR3 loop is CASSLDPLAEQFF. The CDR3 DNA follows: TGTGCCAGCAGCTTAGATCCACTAGCTGAGCAGTTCTTC.

The chain employs TRBV11-3 and TRBJ1-1; D unresolved. V was clipped by 1 base and J by 11 bases, with 14 bases between them. The CDR3 extends over 13 amino acids. The germline CDR1 and CDR2 sequences are SGHNT and YENEEA. As DNA, the CDR3 is TGTGCCAGCAGCTTAGGAAGCGAGGCGGGGGCTTTCTTT. Protein sequence: CASSLGSEAGAFF.

The rearrangement joins TRBV11-2 to TRBJ2-1; no clear D gene. The germline CDR1 and CDR2 sequences are SGHAT and FQNNGV. The CDR3 runs 14 residues. Deletions cut 1 base from V and 4 bases from J, with 8 bases between. The CDR3: CASSLVGMYNEQFF. For the CDR3, the DNA is TGTGCCAGCAGCTTAGTGGGCATGTACAATGAGCAGTTCTTC.

This chain links TRBV28 with TRBJ2-2, with 9 bases fitting TRBD2. This CDR3 spans 15 amino acids. Trimming at V came to 6 bases and at J to 5 bases, leaving 7 bases not matched to a gene. CDR1 and CDR2 (germline): MDHEN, SYDVKM. This chain's CDR3 is CASRPSGGKTGELFF. The CDR3 DNA reads TGTGCCAGCAGGCCAAGCGGGGGGAAAACCGGGGAGCTGTTTTTT.

Only one count was recorded for this clone. The chain carries TRBV29-1 and TRBJ2-6, with D possibly matching TRBD2 (6 bases). This CDR3 comprises 12 residues. V was trimmed by 5 bases and J by 13 bases, leaving 15 bases between them. CDR1 and CDR2 from the germline V gene are SQVTM and ANQGSEA. Here the CDR3 reads CSVLEGAGVLTF. The CDR3 nucleotides read TGCAGCGTTCTGGAGGGCGCGGGAGTCCTGACTTTC.

The chain has TRBV7-9 and TRBJ2-6; a possible D gene is TRBD1 (6 bases). CDR3 length: 18 amino acids. Germline V gene sequence: CDR1 SEHNR, CDR2 FQNEAQ (reference sequence). The V end lost 4 bases, the J end lost 2 bases, and 18 bases lay between the germline ends. The CDR3 sequence is CASSWNRENPTGANVLTF. The DNA of the CDR3 is TGTGCCAGCAGCTGGAACAGGGAAAATCCTACTGGGGCCAACGTCCTGACTTTC.

V and J are TRBV27 and TRBJ2-5, with a tentative D call TRBD1 (5 bases). Germline CDR1 reads MNHEY; CDR2 reads SMNVEV (reference sequence). This CDR3 contains 14 residues. Trimming removed 3 bases from V and 1 base from J, with 9 bases in between. This CDR3 reads CASSFQDTQETQYF. CDR3 sequence (DNA): TGTGCCAGCAGTTTCCAGGACACCCAAGAGACCCAGTACTTC.

This rearrangement joins TRBV3-1 (or the pseudogene TRBV3-2) to TRBJ2-5, with 9 bases matching TRBD2. In germline, CDR1 is LGHDT, CDR2 YNNKEL (reference sequence). CDR3 length: 15 residues. V lost 0 bases and J lost 3; bases outside the gene matches: 2. The DNA for the CDR3 is TGTGCCAGCAGCCAAGACCTAGCGGGAAAAGAGACCCAGTACTTC. This gives the protein CASSQDLAGKETQYF.

There are a few counts of this clone. V is TRBV27 and J is TRBJ2-3, with 11 nucleotides matching TRBD2. Looked up from germline, CDR1 is MNHEY and CDR2 is SMNVEV (reference sequence). V dropped 0 bases and J dropped 3; count of bases not matched to a gene: 8. This CDR3 comprises 18 residues. CDR3 DNA: TGTGCCAGCAGTTTATCCGGGACTAGCGGAACCCTGACAGATACGCAGTATTTT. This gives the protein CASSLSGTSGTLTDTQYF.

This clone appeared a few times. The rearrangement uses TRBV7-9 and TRBJ1-2; D is unclear. Looked up from germline, CDR1 is SEHNR and CDR2 is FQNEAQ (reference sequence). Trimming cost V 5 bases and J 3 bases, with 10 bases left between them. This CDR3 has 13 amino acids. The CDR3 bases are TGTGCCAGCAGCGATTCCGGGGACTATGGCTACACCTTC. As protein: CASSDSGDYGYTF.

V and J are TRBV10-3 and TRBJ2-2; 9 bases match TRBD1. Germline V CDR1 and CDR2: ENHRY, SYGVKD. The V and J ends lost 3 bases and 7 bases, in that order; junction bases with no gene match: 6. The CDR3 runs 15 residues. The CDR3 DNA reads TGTGCCATCAGTGATAAACAGGGGGCCGGCGGGGAGCTGTTTTTT. Protein sequence: CAISDKQGAGGELFF.

The chain links TRBV18 to TRBJ1-2; D gene uncertain. This CDR3 has 11 residues. Looked up from germline, CDR1 is KGHSH and CDR2 is LQKENI. The ends were cut back, 2 bases at V and 6 bases at J, with 4 bases in the middle. The CDR3 DNA is TGTGCCAGCTCACCAAGCGATGGCTACACCTTC. This encodes CASSPSDGYTF.

V usage is TRBV7-3 and J usage is TRBJ1-5, with a weak D call TRBD1 (6 bases). The CDR3 totals 16 residues. The germline CDR1 and CDR2 sequences are SGHTA and FQGTGA. V dropped 0 bases and J dropped 3 bases, with 12 bases sitting between them. CDR3 region: CASSLTVRGFNQPQHF. In DNA, the CDR3 is TGTGCCAGCAGCTTAACCGTCAGGGGTTTCAATCAGCCCCAGCATTTT.

This rearrangement joins TRBV3-1 (or the pseudogene TRBV3-2) to TRBJ2-3, with TRBD2 as a possible D gene (6 bases). V lost 3 bases, J lost 2 bases, and 12 bases lay in between. Germline V gene sequence: CDR1 LGHDT, CDR2 YNNKEL (reference sequence). The CDR3 contains 15 residues. CDR3 sequence (DNA): TGTGCCAGCAGCCAGATCCGGGGGACCACAGATACGCAGTATTTT. The encoded protein is CASSQIRGTTDTQYF.

Note on this clone: Relative to the germline gene, one junction end is altered; a read error may explain this. The J gene is TRBJ2-3, the V gene TRBV7-9; 7 bases match TRBD1. Looked up from germline, CDR1 is SEHNR and CDR2 is FQNEAQ (reference sequence). CDR3 size: 14 residues. The CDR3 DNA reads as TGTGCCAGCAGATTAGGGGGCCACACAGATACGCAGTATTTT. Protein product: CASRLGGHTDTQYF.

The J gene is TRBJ1-1, the V gene TRBV19; maybe TRBD1 (5 bases). Between the trimmed V and J ends, which lost 5 bases and 3 bases, there was a span of 7 bases. The germline CDR1 and CDR2 sequences are LNHDA and SQIVND (reference sequence). This CDR3 has 12 amino acids. In nucleotides, the CDR3 is TGTGCCAGTAGTTTGGGGCACACTGAAGCTTTCTTT. This sequence encodes CASSLGHTEAFF.